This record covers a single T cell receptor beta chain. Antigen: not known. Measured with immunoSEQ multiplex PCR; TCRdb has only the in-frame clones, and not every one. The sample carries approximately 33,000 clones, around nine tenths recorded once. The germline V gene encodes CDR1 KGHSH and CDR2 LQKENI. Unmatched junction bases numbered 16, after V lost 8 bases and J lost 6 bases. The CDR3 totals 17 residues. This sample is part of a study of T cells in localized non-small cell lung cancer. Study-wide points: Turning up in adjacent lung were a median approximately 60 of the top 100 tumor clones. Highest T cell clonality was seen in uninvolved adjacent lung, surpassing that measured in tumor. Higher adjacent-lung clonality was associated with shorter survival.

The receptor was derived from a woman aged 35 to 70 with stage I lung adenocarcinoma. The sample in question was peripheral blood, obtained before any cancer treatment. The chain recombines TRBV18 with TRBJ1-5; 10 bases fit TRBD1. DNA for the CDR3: TGTGCCAGCAGGGGACAGGGGCGGGAATGGTATAGTCAGCCCCAGCATTTT. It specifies CASRGQGREWYSQPQHF. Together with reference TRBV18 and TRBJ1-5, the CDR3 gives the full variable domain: NAGVMQNPRHLVRRRGQEARLRCSPMKGHSHVYWYRQLPEEGLKFMVYLQKENIIDESGMPKERFSAEFPKEGPSILRIQQVVRGDSAAYFCASRGQGREWYSQPQHFGDGTRLSIL.